The T cell receptor beta chain under discussion was sequenced for a study of CD8 T cells in ankylosing spondylitis. The V gene lost 0 bases and the J gene lost 15 bases, with 13 bases spanning the gap. Germline V gene sequence: CDR1 SGHNT, CDR2 YYREEE (reference sequence). The CDR3 length is 12 residues. A single record per CDR3 protein comes from TCRdb applying MiXCR to the 5' RACE reads. The table shows 150,000 to 200,000 distinct CDR3 sequences, with approximately 20% occurring only once. This receptor was identified in a male donor with ankylosing spondylitis or in good health (not recorded which). V is TRBV5-4 and J is TRBJ2-1, with D possibly TRBD2 on 6 matching bases. Specimen: blood, either unsorted or a sorted T cell fraction (not recorded which). The CDR3 nucleotides read TGTGCCAGCAGCTTGGGACGGGAGCCCCCGTTCTTC. The encoded protein is CASSLGREPPFF.